These 23 T cell receptor beta chains came from one sample sequenced in a study of immune evolution from preneoplasia to lung adenocarcinoma. The table came from immunoSEQ multiplex PCR; TCRdb's copy has only in-frame clones and leaves some out. The table lists 11,000 to 15,000 clones, roughly 80% of them singletons. The material sequenced was FFPE minimally invasive lung adenocarcinoma tissue. These TCRs come from an older person with lung adenocarcinoma.

This clone is a singleton in its sample. The chain carries TRBV5-1 and TRBJ1-3; D might be TRBD1 (5 bases). This CDR3 has 15 residues. The germline CDR1 and CDR2 sequences are SGHRS and YFSETQ. V lost 5 bases, J lost 0 bases, and 12 bases lay in between. Written as DNA, the CDR3 is TGCGCCAGCAGTACCCAGGGCAGCTCTGGAAACACCATATATTTT. Amino acids: CASSTQGSSGNTIYF. The whole variable domain, filled in from reference TRBV5-1 and TRBJ1-3, reads KAGVTQTPRYLIKTRGQQVTLSCSPISGHRSVSWYQQTPGQGLQFLFEYFSETQRNKGNFPGRFSGRQFSNSRSEMNVSTLELGDSALYLCASSTQGSSGNTIYFGEGSWLTVV.

The CDR3 nucleotides read TGTGCCAGCAGGATTTTGACTGAAGCTTTCTTT. It codes for CASRILTEAFF. The rearrangement links TRBV28 to TRBJ1-1; D not certain. From germline, CDR1 is MDHEN and CDR2 SYDVKM. Trimming took off 6 bases at V and 5 bases at J, with 7 bases between the two ends. The CDR3 consists of 11 residues.

This clone was detected only a few times. CDR3 loop: CASSLLAGSETQYF. The CDR3 coding sequence is TGTGCCAGCAGTTTATTGGCAGGGTCAGAGACCCAGTACTTC. The chain carries TRBV28 and TRBJ2-5; TRBD1 might be the D (5 bases). This CDR3 has 14 residues. The ends were cut back, 1 base at V and 4 bases at J, with 10 bases in the middle. Germline V gene sequence: CDR1 MDHEN, CDR2 SYDVKM.

The chain joins TRBV20-1 to TRBJ2-1; D gene uncertain. The CDR3 runs to 11 residues. Germline V gives CDR1 DFQATT, CDR2 SNEGSKA (reference sequence). Trimming stripped 6 bases from V and 7 bases from J, with 10 bases between. This CDR3 is CSASRMNEQFF. The CDR3, as DNA: TGCAGTGCGAGTCGGATGAATGAGCAGTTCTTC.

The chain employs TRBV5-3 and TRBJ1-6; D call uncertain. TRBV5-3 is an open reading frame, and its role is uncertain. Trimming removed 3 bases at V and 5 bases at J, with 18 bases between. The CDR3 extends over 17 amino acids. The CDR3 spells CARSWLGGQRNNSPLHF. As DNA, the CDR3 is TGTGCCAGAAGCTGGCTGGGAGGGCAGCGGAATAATTCACCCCTCCACTTT.

This chain uses TRBV7-2 with TRBJ2-5; D possibly corresponds to TRBD2 (5 bases). The CDR3 covers 14 residues. With 3 bases removed from V and 5 bases from J, the gap between germline ends came to 13 bases. Germline CDR1 reads SGHTA; CDR2 reads FQGNSA. DNA of the CDR3: TGTGCCAGCAGCTTGGGGTCCGGGGTGGAGACCCAGTACTTC. It yields the protein CASSLGSGVETQYF. Complete variable domain (other parts from reference TRBV7-2 and TRBJ2-5): GAGVSQSPSNKVTEKGKDVELRCDPISGHTALYWYRQSLGQGLEFLIYFQGNSAPDKSGLPSDRFSAERTGGSVSTLTIQRTQQEDSAVYLCASSLGSGVETQYFGPGTRLLVL.

V is TRBV30 and J is TRBJ1-1; D ambiguous. Germline V gene data show CDR1 as GTSNPN and CDR2 as SVGIG (reference sequence). The CDR3 covers 11 residues. V was cut by 2 bases and J by 3 bases, with 4 bases left in between. The CDR3 DNA reads as TGTGCCTGGAGTAGGGACACTGAAGCTTTCTTT. As protein: CAWSRDTEAFF.

This sequence joins TRBV11-3 and TRBJ2-3; 7 bases line up with TRBD2. Germline V CDR1 and CDR2: SGHNT, YENEEA. The CDR3 spans 16 residues. V shed 5 bases, J shed 5 bases, and the junction held 13 bases outside the gene matches. In DNA, the CDR3 is TGTGCCAGCAGCCCGAAAGCTAGCGGACCTAAAGATACGCAGTATTTT. Its translation is CASSPKASGPKDTQYF.

The chain joins TRBV7-8 to TRBJ2-1, with D perhaps matching TRBD1 or TRBD2 (5 bases each). V lost 8 bases and J 9 bases, leaving 26 bases between the germline ends. The CDR3 length is 16 residues. Germline lookup yields CDR1 SGHVS and CDR2 FQNEAQ. The CDR3 loop reads CASSPPGTRTSSEQFF. The CDR3 bases are TGTGCCAGCTCTCCCCCCGGGACCCGGACCTCGAGTGAGCAGTTCTTC.

The chain combines TRBV11-3 with TRBJ2-1; the match to TRBD1 covers 9 bases. The CDR3 is made up of 15 amino acids. CDR1 SGHNT and CDR2 YENEEA come from the germline V gene. With V trimmed by 2 bases and J by 6 bases, 5 bases remained unmatched. The CDR3 sequence is CASSLSGTGLNEQFF. CDR3 nucleotide sequence: TGTGCCAGCAGCTTAAGCGGGACAGGGCTCAATGAGCAGTTCTTC.

The gene calls are TRBV30 and TRBJ1-1, with D unresolved. V was clipped by 3 bases and J by 13 bases, with 15 bases between them. This CDR3 is built from 11 residues. Germline assignment: CDR1 GTSNPN and CDR2 SVGIG (reference sequence). The CDR3 DNA follows: TGTGCCTGGAGCCGAGACCCCGGAGTTTTCTTT. It specifies CAWSRDPGVFF.

This clone has more than one count but fewer than ten. The chain is built from TRBV4-1 and TRBJ1-5; TRBD1 matches 9 bases. J was trimmed by 10 bases and V by 0 bases; bases with no gene match: 7. The CDR3 is 15 residues long. Germline V gene lookup returns CDR1 MGHRA and CDR2 YSYEKL. CDR3 in DNA: TGCGCCAGCAGCCAAGATAGGACAGGGGTCAGTCCCCAGCATTTT. Its translation is CASSQDRTGVSPQHF.

This clone was counted once. The chain uses TRBV4-1 and TRBJ2-4, with 11 bases lining up with TRBD2. Unmatched junction bases numbered 12, after V lost 4 bases and J lost 1 base. CDR1 and CDR2 from the germline V gene are MGHRA and YSYEKL. The CDR3 has 19 residues. For the CDR3, the DNA is TGCGCCAGCAGCCCAAGACGGCTAGCGGGGGGAAACGCCAAAAACATTCAGTACTTC. It yields the protein CASSPRRLAGGNAKNIQYF.

V gene TRBV10-3 combines with J gene TRBJ2-7; TRBD1 aligns across 9 bases. The CDR3 is 14 amino acids. The ends lost 4 bases at V and 2 bases at J; junction bases unmatched: 3. Germline CDR1 and CDR2: ENHRY and SYGVKD. The CDR3 nucleotides read TGTGCCATCAGTGGGGGACAGGGCACCTACGAGCAGTACTTC. Its translation: CAISGGQGTYEQYF.

The CDR3 is CASSSPGQGAFGYTF. The CDR3 region has the DNA TGTGCCAGCAGCTCCCCGGGACAGGGGGCGTTCGGCTACACCTTC. V usage is TRBV5-4 and J usage is TRBJ1-2; 12 nucleotides line up with TRBD1. The germline gives CDR1 SGHNT, CDR2 YYREEE (reference sequence). V shed 3 bases, J shed 8 bases, and the junction held 8 bases outside the gene matches. This CDR3 has 15 residues.

The chain combines TRBV6-6 with TRBJ1-4; perhaps TRBD1 as D (5 bases). The CDR3 runs to 12 residues. Germline CDR1 is MNHNY and CDR2 is SVGAGI (reference sequence). The V and J ends lost 4 bases and 8 bases respectively, with 8 bases between them. The CDR3 loop reads CASSSGSEKLFF. The CDR3 DNA reads TGTGCCAGCAGTTCAGGGTCGGAAAAACTGTTTTTT.

The CDR3 DNA reads TGTGCCTGGAGTAGCGGGTTGGGGGCCAACGTCCTGACTTTC. Protein: CAWSSGLGANVLTF. V and J are TRBV30 and TRBJ2-6; D is possibly TRBD2 (6 bases). The CDR3 contains 14 residues. The V gene's germline CDR1 is GTSNPN and CDR2 SVGIG (reference sequence). Trimming removed 2 bases at V and 4 bases at J, with 9 bases between.

V is TRBV6-4 and J is TRBJ2-2; TRBD1 might be the D (6 bases). The CDR3 extends over 17 amino acids. Trimming left V 3 bases short and J 3 bases short, with 17 bases between. Germline V gives CDR1 MRHNA, CDR2 SNTAGT. The CDR3 spells CASSESEDSWYTGELFF. CDR3 nucleotide sequence: TGTGCCAGCAGTGAATCGGAGGACAGCTGGTACACCGGGGAGCTGTTTTTT.

The sample holds a few counts of this clone. Within the sample, other DNA sequences also encode this same CDR3. This chain uses TRBV6-1 with TRBJ2-5, with D uncertain. Germline CDR1 reads MNHNS; CDR2 reads SASEGT. This CDR3 spans 14 amino acids. The V end lost 3 bases, the J end lost 1 base, and 9 bases lay between the germline ends. CDR3 sequence: CASSDARFQETQYF. The DNA for the CDR3 is TGTGCCAGCAGTGATGCGCGTTTCCAAGAGACCCAGTACTTC.

This chain joins TRBV7-2 and TRBJ2-2; the D is unclear. Germline loops: CDR1 SGHTA, CDR2 FQGNSA. The CDR3 spans 17 residues. Trimming cost V 5 bases and J 0 bases, with 16 bases left between them. The CDR3 spells CASSTNPGVANTGELFF. In nucleotides, the CDR3 is TGTGCCAGCAGCACCAATCCCGGTGTAGCGAACACCGGGGAGCTGTTTTTT.

The chain uses TRBV30 and TRBJ1-2, with TRBD1 as a possible D gene (5 bases). In germline, CDR1 is GTSNPN, CDR2 SVGIG (reference sequence). The CDR3 contains 12 residues. Trimming removed 0 bases at V and 4 bases at J, with 6 bases between. The DNA for the CDR3 is TGTGCCTGGAGTGTTGGGGGCTATGGCTACACCTTC. Its protein is CAWSVGGYGYTF.

The chain employs TRBV28 and TRBJ2-7; 10 bases match TRBD2. The CDR3 spans 14 residues. CDR1 is MDHEN, CDR2 SYDVKM, per germline. V was pared by 7 bases and J by 6 bases, with 9 bases of the junction left unmatched. Written as DNA, the CDR3 is TGTGCCAGCAAGACAAGCGGGGGGGCGGGCGAGCAGTACTTC. Protein sequence: CASKTSGGAGEQYF.

The chain employs TRBV5-8 and TRBJ1-5, with D uncertain. CDR3 length: 13 amino acids. In germline, CDR1 is SGHTS, CDR2 YDEGEE. Trimming removed 6 bases at V and 1 base at J, with 8 bases between. The CDR3 coding sequence is TGTGCCAGCAAGACTGTGAGCAATCAGCCCCAGCATTTT. It yields the protein CASKTVSNQPQHF.